These 13 T cell receptor beta chains were all obtained from the same sample, sequenced in a study of lymphopenia after photon versus proton radiotherapy. Generated by immunoSEQ multiplex PCR, the TCRdb table keeps only in-frame clones and is missing some. The sample carries about 70,000 clones, 87% recorded once. The specimen comprised peripheral blood, sampled from a patient treated with proton-based radiotherapy. The receptors derive from an elderly man with esophageal cancer.

This chain uses TRBV11-3 with TRBJ2-7; perhaps TRBD1 as D (6 bases). V lost 1 base and J lost 2, with 12 bases in between. Per germline, CDR1 SGHNT and CDR2 YENEEA. The CDR3 length is 15 residues. CDR3 sequence: CASSLVPRTAYEQYF. CDR3 bases: TGTGCCAGCAGCTTAGTTCCCCGGACAGCCTACGAGCAGTACTTC. The full variable domain, its missing parts supplied by reference TRBV11-3 and TRBJ2-7, is EAGVVQSPRYKIIEKKQPVAFWCNPISGHNTLYWYLQNLGQGPELLIRYENEEAVDDSQLPKDRFSAERLKGVDSTLKIQPAELGDSAVYLCASSLVPRTAYEQYFGPGTRLTVT.

The chain recombines TRBV19 with TRBJ1-2; 7 bases fit TRBD1. The CDR3 spans 13 residues. V shed 6 bases and J 1 base; nucleotides not matched to a gene: 2. Germline CDR1 reads LNHDA; CDR2 reads SQIVND (reference sequence). CDR3 sequence reads: CASSRQGNYGYTF. DNA of the CDR3: TGTGCCAGTAGCCGACAGGGTAACTATGGCTACACCTTC.

The chain employs TRBV27 and TRBJ1-4; 12 nucleotides align to TRBD1. With 8 bases clipped from V and 10 bases from J, the junction kept 2 bases outside the gene matches. Germline CDR1 and CDR2: MNHEY and SMNVEV (reference sequence). CDR3 length: 12 residues. CDR3 nucleotide sequence: TGTGCCAGCGGGACAGGGGGCGGAAAACTGTTTTTT. Protein: CASGTGGGKLFF.

This clone was recorded at least ten times. The chain is built from TRBV5-4 and TRBJ1-1; 7 bases agree with TRBD1. Per germline, CDR1 SGHNT and CDR2 YYREEE (reference sequence). Trimming took 5 bases from V and 3 from J; bases not matched to a gene: 4. This CDR3 spans 13 amino acids. CDR3 nucleotides: TGTGCCAGCAGACGGGACAGTTACACTGAAGCTTTCTTT. Residues: CASRRDSYTEAFF.

The chain carries TRBV9 and TRBJ1-1; possible D gene TRBD1, 5 bases. Germline lookup yields CDR1 SGDLS and CDR2 YYNGEE. V lost 3 bases to trimming and J lost 5 bases, with 20 bases between them. The CDR3 is 16 amino acids. CDR3 DNA sequence: TGTGCCAGCAGCGCCTCGCTGGGGGGGGGAAGAACTGAAGCTTTCTTT. This gives the protein CASSASLGGGRTEAFF.

This rearrangement joins TRBV2 to TRBJ2-5; 7 bases align to TRBD2. The ends lost 1 base at V and 3 bases at J; junction bases unmatched: 11. The CDR3 totals 17 residues. The germline V gene has CDR1 SNHLY and CDR2 FYNNEI. As DNA, the CDR3 is TGTGCCAGCAGTGAAGAAAATGGTCTAGCGGCGGAAGAGACCCAGTACTTC. Protein sequence: CASSEENGLAAEETQYF. The whole variable domain, remainder taken from reference TRBV2 and TRBJ2-5, is EPEVTQTPSHQVTQMGQEVILRCVPISNHLYFYWYRQILGQKVEFLVSFYNNEISEKSEIFDDQFSVERPDGSNFTLKIRSTKLEDSAMYFCASSEENGLAAEETQYFGPGTRLLVL.

The chain combines TRBV2 with TRBJ1-1, with D unresolved. Looked up from germline, CDR1 is SNHLY and CDR2 is FYNNEI. The V gene lost 4 bases and the J gene lost 0 bases, with 9 bases spanning the gap. CDR3 length: 14 amino acids. CDR3 coding DNA: TGTGCCAGCAGTGTCGGAGGGCTGAACACTGAAGCTTTCTTT. As protein: CASSVGGLNTEAFF.

This clone was recorded once. The chain joins TRBV14 to TRBJ2-3; no reliable D call. This CDR3 is built from 13 residues. Trimming took off 0 bases at V and 10 bases at J, with 11 bases between the two ends. CDR1 is SGHDN, CDR2 FVKESK, per germline. DNA of the CDR3: TGTGCCAGCAGCCAAGATCTTGGCCTAGCGCAGTATTTT. Amino acid sequence: CASSQDLGLAQYF.

The gene calls are TRBV9 and TRBJ2-3; 8 positions match TRBD2. The CDR3 has 16 amino acids. CDR1 is SGDLS and CDR2 is YYNGEE in the germline V gene. The V and J ends lost 1 base and 0 bases, in that order; junction bases with no gene match: 4. The CDR3 protein is CASSVLSGVSTDTQYF. In nucleotides, the CDR3 is TGTGCCAGCAGCGTACTTAGCGGGGTTAGCACAGATACGCAGTATTTT.

This rearrangement joins TRBV5-1 to TRBJ2-3, with D perhaps matching TRBD1 or TRBD2 (5 bases each). The CDR3 is 14 residues long. Germline assignment: CDR1 SGHRS and CDR2 YFSETQ. V was trimmed by 0 bases and J by 0 bases, leaving 5 bases between them. CDR3 protein: CASSLGDSTDTQYF. The CDR3 DNA reads as TGCGCCAGCAGCTTGGGGGACAGCACAGATACGCAGTATTTT.

The genes are TRBV5-1 and TRBJ2-1; 10 bases map to TRBD2. Per germline, CDR1 SGHRS and CDR2 YFSETQ. The CDR3 is 16 residues long. V lost 2 bases to trimming and J lost 7 bases; unmatched junction nucleotides: 9. CDR3 region: CASSLNGLAGVNEQFF. The CDR3 DNA is TGCGCCAGCAGCTTAAACGGCCTAGCGGGAGTAAATGAGCAGTTCTTC. Drawing the rest from reference TRBV5-1 and TRBJ2-1, the complete variable domain is KAGVTQTPRYLIKTRGQQVTLSCSPISGHRSVSWYQQTPGQGLQFLFEYFSETQRNKGNFPGRFSGRQFSNSRSEMNVSTLELGDSALYLCASSLNGLAGVNEQFFGPGTRLTVL.

This rearrangement joins TRBV5-8 to TRBJ1-5; possible D gene TRBD1, 5 bases. Germline CDR1 is SGHTS and CDR2 is YDEGEE. V was shortened by 7 bases and J by 0 bases, with 11 bases between the two germline ends. The length of the CDR3 is 14 residues. The CDR3 DNA sequence: TGTGCCAGCGATCCAGGGTATAGCAATCAGCCCCAGCATTTT. Its translation is CASDPGYSNQPQHF.

The genes are TRBV19 and TRBJ2-1, with TRBD2 identical over 10 bases. V gave up 5 bases and J gave up 4 bases; unmatched junction bases: 11. The CDR3 has 17 residues. Germline-derived CDR1 and CDR2 are LNHDA and SQIVND (reference sequence). CDR3 sequence (DNA): TGTGCCAGTAGTCCCCAGGGTAGCGGGGGGTATTACAATGAGCAGTTCTTC. Translation gives CASSPQGSGGYYNEQFF.